This T cell receptor (beta chain) came from a study of T cells in Graves' hyperthyroidism and ophthalmopathy. Study-wide points: Blood also carried most thyroid clonotypes expanded above 0.001.

From RNA transcripts, TCR beta CDR3 regions were amplified. The HTBI primer set served for first-round RT-PCR of the TCR CDR3. In TCRdb, the multiplex PCR reads were re-called with MiXCR into one record per CDR3 protein. The sample holds around 400,000 distinct CDR3 sequences; 13% to 15% are singletons and the top ten take approximately 19%. This clonotype was recorded many times. Antigen: not known. Uncontrolled infection, other autoimmune disease, pregnancy or lactation barred patients from enrollment. More than 9.5 ml fresh peripheral blood yielded the PBMCs. V gave up 7 bases and J gave up 8 bases, with 18 bases separating them. Germline lookup yields CDR1 SGHVS and CDR2 FQNEAQ. The CDR3 length is 14 residues.

The TCR sequence derives from a woman aged 60-75 years with Graves' ophthalmopathy. Sequenced material: blood. V is TRBV7-8 and J is TRBJ2-1, with D tentatively TRBD1 or TRBD2 (5 bases each). DNA of the CDR3: TGTGCCAGCACCTTCCGCTTGGGGGTCGATGAGCAGTTCTTC. Its translation is CASTFRLGVDEQFF.